The 26 T cell receptor beta chains given below trace back to one sample, sequenced in a study of shared T cell receptors in the human thymus (dated by TCRdb to the early 2020s). The library was built by means of the immunoSEQ multiplex PCR assay. TCRdb carries this immuneACCESS record with in-frame sequences only. Its versions omit some clonotypes, under half of them owing to an unresolved V gene in the studies checked, with the rest unexplained. This sample is represented by about 660,000 clones; roughly 90% of them were singletons. About 0.01% of the sample lies in the top ten. The sample also formed part of further work on human thymus T cells.

Sequences were obtained from thymocytes. The receptors derive from a boy younger than two with a congenital heart defect. Donor details come from another sample of the same person, matched by shared clones.

This rearrangement joins TRBV4-3 to TRBJ2-1, with a tentative D call TRBD2 (6 bases). Trimming removed 1 base from V and 3 bases from J, with 10 bases in between. Germline V gives CDR1 LGHNA, CDR2 YSLEER. This CDR3 is 15 amino acids long. CDR3 coding DNA: TGCGCCAGCAGCCAAGTAAGACTAGACTACAATGAGCAGTTCTTC. It specifies CASSQVRLDYNEQFF.

CDR3: CAWSGPLAGGPNEQYF. Here the CDR3 DNA reads TGTGCCTGGAGTGGCCCCCTAGCGGGAGGGCCGAACGAGCAGTACTTC. The rearrangement links TRBV30 to TRBJ2-7, with 12 bases that match TRBD2. The trim removed 1 base at V and 5 bases at J, leaving 9 bases unmatched. The CDR3 runs 16 residues. Germline CDR1 and CDR2: GTSNPN and SVGIG (reference sequence).

This clone was picked up one time. The chain has TRBV19 and TRBJ1-5; tentative D call: TRBD1 (6 bases). CDR3 size: 18 residues. The germline V and J ends were trimmed by 5 bases and 0 bases, with 20 bases remaining between them. Germline CDR1 is LNHDA and CDR2 is SQIVND (reference sequence). The CDR3 nucleotides are TGTGCCAGTAGTCCTCGAGAAGATCAGGGGCATAGCAATCAGCCCCAGCATTTT. Its protein is CASSPREDQGHSNQPQHF.

This clone was found once. V gene TRBV11-2 combines with J gene TRBJ2-3, with 8 bases that match TRBD2. Germline lookup yields CDR1 SGHAT and CDR2 FQNNGV. V was clipped by 8 bases and J by 3 bases; unmatched bases: 10. The CDR3 sequence is 15 residues long. The CDR3 spells CASLQAGVRTDTQYF. The CDR3 DNA sequence: TGTGCCAGCCTACAAGCGGGAGTTCGGACAGATACGCAGTATTTT.

There are a few counts of this clone. V and J are TRBV28 and TRBJ2-7, with TRBD1 identical over 8 bases. The CDR3 sequence is 17 residues long. V gave up 4 bases and J gave up 0 bases; unmatched junction bases: 11. CDR1 is MDHEN, CDR2 SYDVKM, per germline. This CDR3 reads CASSSRGTGRGSYEQYF. CDR3 nucleotides: TGTGCCAGCAGTTCCCGGGGGACAGGCCGGGGCTCCTACGAGCAGTACTTC.

The V gene is TRBV6-1, the J gene TRBJ2-5; 11 bases line up with TRBD2. This CDR3 contains 14 residues. CDR1 MNHNS and CDR2 SASEGT come from the germline V gene. With 7 bases clipped from V and 5 bases from J, the junction kept 6 bases outside the gene matches. Here the CDR3 reads CASKDSGREETQYF. As DNA, the CDR3 is TGTGCCAGCAAGGATAGCGGGAGGGAGGAGACCCAGTACTTC.

The rearrangement uses TRBV19 and TRBJ1-5; D call uncertain. Germline CDR1 and CDR2: LNHDA and SQIVND (reference sequence). The CDR3 contains 16 residues. The germline V and J ends were trimmed by 4 bases and 1 base, with 14 bases remaining between them. The CDR3, as DNA: TGTGCCAGTAGTACCTGGAGGGCTCGGAGCAATCAGCCCCAGCATTTT. Its translation: CASSTWRARSNQPQHF.

CDR3 residues: CASSPRLAGGPDTGELFF. As DNA, the CDR3 is TGTGCCAGCAGCCCCCGACTAGCGGGAGGGCCAGACACCGGGGAGCTGTTTTTT. The V call is TRBV7-2, the J call TRBJ2-2, with TRBD2 identical over 14 bases. V lost 5 bases and J lost 3; bases outside the gene matches: 8. The germline gives CDR1 SGHTA, CDR2 FQGNSA. The CDR3 has 18 amino acids.

This chain uses TRBV13 with TRBJ1-1; D gene ambiguous. Trimming pared 1 base from V and 0 bases from J, leaving 6 bases between. Germline CDR1 is PRHDT and CDR2 is FYEKMQ (reference sequence). The CDR3 sequence is 14 residues long. The CDR3 is CASSLAGMNTEAFF. The DNA for the CDR3 is TGTGCCAGCAGCTTAGCGGGAATGAACACTGAAGCTTTCTTT.

The chain couples TRBV5-4 to TRBJ2-7, with D tentatively TRBD2 (6 bases). The CDR3 has 12 residues. The germline V and J ends were trimmed by 5 bases and 5 bases, with 11 bases remaining between them. Per germline, CDR1 SGHNT and CDR2 YYREEE (reference sequence). CDR3 sequence: CASRGGPDEQYF. In DNA form, the CDR3 reads TGTGCCAGCAGGGGGGGACCCGACGAGCAGTACTTC.

J is TRBJ2-2 and V is TRBV13; D gene uncertain. Trimming took off 2 bases at V and 5 bases at J, with 6 bases between the two ends. Germline CDR1 and CDR2: PRHDT and FYEKMQ (reference sequence). The CDR3 covers 13 residues. The chain's CDR3 is CASSLSLTGELFF. The CDR3 nucleotides are TGTGCCAGCAGCTTAAGTCTAACCGGGGAGCTGTTTTTT.

This sequence joins TRBV7-3 and TRBJ1-1; no definite D call. The CDR3 has 16 amino acids. Germline V CDR1 and CDR2: SGHTA, FQGTGA. With 2 bases removed from V and 1 base from J, the gap between germline ends came to 14 bases. The CDR3 loop is CASSLSAPVGNTEAFF. The CDR3 nucleotides are TGTGCCAGCAGCTTATCCGCTCCAGTTGGGAACACTGAAGCTTTCTTT.

This clone was seen more than once but under ten times. The chain carries TRBV6-1 and TRBJ1-5; tentative D call: TRBD1 (6 bases). This CDR3 is built from 16 residues. The germline CDR1 and CDR2 sequences are MNHNS and SASEGT. V gave up 2 bases and J gave up 5 bases, with 16 bases separating them. This CDR3 is CASSESSRGSDQPQHF. CDR3 coding DNA: TGTGCCAGCAGTGAAAGTAGCAGGGGCTCGGATCAGCCCCAGCATTTT.

The chain combines TRBV7-9 with TRBJ2-1; 14 bases fit TRBD2. This CDR3 is 17 amino acids long. V shed 4 bases, J shed 4 bases, and the junction held 6 bases outside the gene matches. Germline loops: CDR1 SEHNR, CDR2 FQNEAQ (reference sequence). CDR3 in amino acids: CASSSGLAGARYNEQFF. DNA for the CDR3: TGTGCCAGCAGCTCGGGACTAGCGGGAGCCAGATACAATGAGCAGTTCTTC.

For the CDR3, the DNA is TGTGCCAGCAGTCCACTTCGGGGAGCCTATGGCTACACCTTC. Protein product: CASSPLRGAYGYTF. The chain links TRBV6-1 to TRBJ1-2; D uncertain. The CDR3 spans 14 residues. V gave up 5 bases and J gave up 4 bases, with 14 bases separating them. Germline V gives CDR1 MNHNS, CDR2 SASEGT.

The chain has TRBV6-5 and TRBJ2-7; 7 bases line up with TRBD2. V trimming: 2 bases; J trimming: 9 bases; junction bases outside the gene matches: 7. Germline CDR1 MNHEY, CDR2 SVGAGI. The CDR3 sequence is 13 residues long. The CDR3 sequence: CASSYGGSTLQYF. The DNA of the CDR3 is TGTGCCAGCAGTTACGGCGGGAGTACGCTGCAGTACTTC.

Worth noting for this clone: Other DNA sequences of this sample code for an identical CDR3. The chain employs TRBV5-1 and TRBJ2-7; TRBD2 aligns across 7 bases. CDR3 size: 13 residues. J was trimmed by 3 bases and V by 4 bases; bases with no gene match: 4. Germline CDR1 is SGHRS and CDR2 is YFSETQ. CDR3 sequence reads: CASSLGTNYEQYF. CDR3 nucleotides: TGCGCCAGCAGCCTCGGGACTAACTACGAGCAGTACTTC.

The CDR3 spells CASSRASGRANEQFF. The DNA for the CDR3 is TGTGCCAGCAGCCGAGCAAGCGGGAGGGCCAATGAGCAGTTCTTC. V usage is TRBV27 and J usage is TRBJ2-1; 10 positions agree with TRBD2. The germline gives CDR1 MNHEY, CDR2 SMNVEV (reference sequence). Germline trimming cut 6 bases from V and 6 bases from J; bases unmatched to any gene: 8. This CDR3 has 15 residues.

This clone was seen a handful of times. The CDR3 is CASSPGLAETYEQYF. Written as DNA, the CDR3 is TGCGCCAGCAGCCCGGGACTAGCCGAGACCTACGAGCAGTACTTC. The chain couples TRBV4-3 to TRBJ2-7, with TRBD2 identical over 9 bases. From germline, CDR1 is LGHNA and CDR2 YSLEER. The CDR3 spans 15 residues. Trimming removed 4 bases from V and 2 bases from J; junction bases left unmatched: 6.

The sample holds one count of this clone. CDR3 DNA sequence: TGTGCCAGCAGTTACCGGCGGGGGGTTAACACCGGGGAGCTGTTTTTT. Translation gives CASSYRRGVNTGELFF. This rearrangement joins TRBV6-5 to TRBJ2-2; 8 positions agree with TRBD2. Germline V gives CDR1 MNHEY, CDR2 SVGAGI. The CDR3 is 16 amino acids. The trim removed 2 bases at V and 2 bases at J, leaving 4 bases unmatched.

The rearrangement uses TRBV5-1 and TRBJ2-7; tentatively, D is TRBD1 (5 bases). The CDR3 runs to 14 residues. Trimming took 1 base from V and 7 from J, leaving 15 bases between them. Germline CDR1 reads SGHRS; CDR2 reads YFSETQ. The CDR3 sequence is CASSLKGPGWEQYF. In DNA, the CDR3 is TGCGCCAGCAGCTTGAAGGGGCCAGGATGGGAGCAGTACTTC.

V and J are TRBV6-4 and TRBJ1-1; D is perhaps TRBD1 (6 bases). CDR1 and CDR2 (germline): MRHNA, SNTAGT. The CDR3 extends over 12 amino acids. V gave up 8 bases and J gave up 1 base, with 8 bases separating them. CDR3 in DNA: TGTGCCAGCCGGGGACAGAACACTGAAGCTTTCTTT. Encoded protein: CASRGQNTEAFF.

This clone was seen just once. The chain's CDR3 is CASSITAESSYNEQFF. CDR3 DNA sequence: TGTGCCAGCAGTATCACAGCGGAGAGCTCCTACAATGAGCAGTTCTTC. V gene TRBV28 combines with J gene TRBJ2-1, with a weak D call TRBD2 (5 bases). Trimming stripped 5 bases from V and 0 bases from J, with 14 bases between. Germline V gene data show CDR1 as MDHEN and CDR2 as SYDVKM. This CDR3 contains 16 residues.

The gene calls are TRBV29-1 and TRBJ2-5, with 7 bases that match TRBD1. J was trimmed by 5 bases and V by 7 bases; bases with no gene match: 13. CDR1 and CDR2 (germline): SQVTM, ANQGSEA. The CDR3 spans 14 residues. CDR3 DNA sequence: TGCAGCGAGTGGGGACAGTTAAAAGGGGAGACCCAGTACTTC. This codes for CSEWGQLKGETQYF.

As DNA, the CDR3 is TGTGCCAGCAGTTTTTCCGGGGGCACAGATACGCAGTATTTT. The encoded protein is CASSFSGGTDTQYF. The chain recombines TRBV28 with TRBJ2-3; maybe TRBD2 (5 bases). The germline V gene encodes CDR1 MDHEN and CDR2 SYDVKM. This CDR3 has 14 amino acids. The V end was cut by 3 bases, the J end by 1 base, with 8 bases between.

The table lists this clone with a few counts. The rearrangement joins TRBV29-1 to TRBJ2-4, with 7 bases identical to TRBD2. Germline V gene sequence: CDR1 SQVTM, CDR2 ANQGSEA. With V trimmed by 2 bases and J by 6 bases, 10 bases remained unmatched. The CDR3 loop spans 15 amino acids. DNA for the CDR3: TGCAGCGTTGAAAGTCGGGGGGTAACCCCAAACATTCAGTACTTC. It specifies CSVESRGVTPNIQYF.